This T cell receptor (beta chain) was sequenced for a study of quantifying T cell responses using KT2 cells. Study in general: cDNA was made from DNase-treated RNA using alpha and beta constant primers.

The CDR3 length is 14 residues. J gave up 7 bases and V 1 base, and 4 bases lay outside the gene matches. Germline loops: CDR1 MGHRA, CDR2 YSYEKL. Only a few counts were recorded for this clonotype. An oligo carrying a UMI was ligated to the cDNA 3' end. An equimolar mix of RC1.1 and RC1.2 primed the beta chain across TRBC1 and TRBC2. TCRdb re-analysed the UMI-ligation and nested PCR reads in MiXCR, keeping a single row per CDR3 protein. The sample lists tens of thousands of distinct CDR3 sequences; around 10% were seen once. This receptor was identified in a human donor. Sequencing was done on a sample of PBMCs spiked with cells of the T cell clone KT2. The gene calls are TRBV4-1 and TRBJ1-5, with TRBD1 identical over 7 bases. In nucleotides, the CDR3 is TGCGCCAGCAGCCAAGCCAGGGGGTTGCAGCCCCAGCATTTT. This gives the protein CASSQARGLQPQHF.